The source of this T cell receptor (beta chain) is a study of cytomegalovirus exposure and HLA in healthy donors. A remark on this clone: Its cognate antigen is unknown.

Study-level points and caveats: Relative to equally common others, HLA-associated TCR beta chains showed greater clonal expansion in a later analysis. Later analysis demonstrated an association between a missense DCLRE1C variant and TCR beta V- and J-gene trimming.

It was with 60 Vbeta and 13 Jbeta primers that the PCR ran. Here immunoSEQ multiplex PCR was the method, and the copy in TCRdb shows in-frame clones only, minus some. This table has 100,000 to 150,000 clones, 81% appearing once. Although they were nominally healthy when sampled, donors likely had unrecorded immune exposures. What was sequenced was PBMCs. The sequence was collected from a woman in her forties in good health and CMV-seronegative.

The chain's CDR3 is CASSTTSGTQYNEQFF. The CDR3 bases are TGTGCCAGTAGTACGACGAGTGGGACACAATACAATGAGCAGTTCTTC. The chain has TRBV19 and TRBJ2-1, with D perhaps matching TRBD1 (6 bases). Germline loops: CDR1 LNHDA, CDR2 SQIVND (reference sequence). V was cut by 4 bases and J by 4 bases, with 17 bases left in between. The CDR3 totals 16 residues.